This T cell receptor beta chain was found in a study of immune reconstitution after stem cell transplant in scleroderma (dated by TCRdb to the late 2010s). This clonotype was detected a few times. Its specific antigen is unknown. A much larger clone differs by one base, so this may be a read error. Libraries were built with RT-PCR. The data were produced on an Illumina MiSeq. Clones were called with MiXCR by TCRdb after fastp trimmed the public reads at Q25, and only in-frame beta chains were retained. Identical CDR3 proteins give one entry, which carries the most common genes and DNA. The table for this sample lists about 4,000 distinct CDR3 sequences; roughly 6.4% of them were counted only once. The ten most abundant clones make up approximately 15% of the sample. Trimming at the junction amounts to 0 bases on V and 5 bases on J, and the germline ends lie 13 bases apart. The CDR3 spans 15 residues, from the cysteine through the phenylalanine. CDR3 DNA only is kept here, 45 bases in frame from base 1. CDR1 and CDR2 are drawn from the germline V gene: LGHNA, YNFKEQ.

The V and J genes are TRBV4-2 and TRBJ1-2; 6 matching bases give a weak D call of TRBD1. Sampling took place before or after autologous hematopoietic stem cell transplantation (not recorded which). This sequence was found in a female donor with systemic sclerosis. Donor details come from another sample of the same person, matched by shared clones. In nucleotide form, the sequence is TGTGCCAGCAGCCAAGATATCGGAAGGGGGTATGGCTACACCTTC. Translated, this is CASSQDIGRGYGYTF.